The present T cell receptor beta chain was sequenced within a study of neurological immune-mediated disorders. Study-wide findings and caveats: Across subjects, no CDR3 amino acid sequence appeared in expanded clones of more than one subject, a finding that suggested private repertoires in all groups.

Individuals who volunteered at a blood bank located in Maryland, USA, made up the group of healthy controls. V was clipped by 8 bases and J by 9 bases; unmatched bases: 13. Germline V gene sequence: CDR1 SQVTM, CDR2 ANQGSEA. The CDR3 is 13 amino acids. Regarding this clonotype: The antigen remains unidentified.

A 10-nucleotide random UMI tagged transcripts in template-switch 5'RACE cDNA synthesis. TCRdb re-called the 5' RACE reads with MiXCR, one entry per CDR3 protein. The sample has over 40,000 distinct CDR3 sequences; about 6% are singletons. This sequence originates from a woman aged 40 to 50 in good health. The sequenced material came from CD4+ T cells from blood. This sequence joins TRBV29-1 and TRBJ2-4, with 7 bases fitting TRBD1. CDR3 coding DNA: TGCAGCTACAAGAAGGACAGGTTGGGCATTCAGTACTTC. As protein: CSYKKDRLGIQYF.